This T cell receptor beta chain was observed in a study of shared clonotypes between healthy human individuals. Clones were read by immunoSEQ multiplex PCR, and TCRdb kept only the in-frame ones, dropping some. The data show 200,000 to 250,000 clones, 60% to 80% seen once. Germline assignment: CDR1 SEHNR and CDR2 FQNEAQ (reference sequence). CDR3 length: 14 residues. V lost 5 bases and J lost 5, with 14 bases in between. The sample taken for sequencing was memory CD4+ T cells sorted from blood. Noted subset: CD45RA-negative fraction. The gene calls are TRBV7-9 and TRBJ2-3, with D perhaps matching TRBD1 or TRBD2 (5 bases each). This sequence originates from a man aged 25 to 45 in good health. CDR3 sequence: CASSPRVRGDTQYF. CDR3 coding DNA: TGTGCCAGCAGCCCCAGGGTCCGGGGAGATACGCAGTATTTT.